This T cell receptor beta chain was recorded in a study of metastatic and nonmetastatic thyroid tumors. Thyroid surgery was preceded by no treatment in any patient. Original methodology: Clinicopathological groups differed in CDR3, with these differences serving to build a distant-metastasis classifier for papillary thyroid cancer. TCRdb re-analyzed the PCR reads through MiXCR. These V and J calls derive from TCRdb rather than the authors' analysis. The sample includes tens of thousands of clones, around a quarter of them seen just once. The receptor comes from a female donor with papillary thyroid cancer or a benign thyroid nodule (not recorded which). Some clones in this sample may be carry-over from other donors' samples. The specimen sequenced was blood.

The DNA for the CDR3 is TGTGCCAGCAGCGAGGAGGTTCTAGCCTATGGCTACACCTTC. The encoded protein is CASSEEVLAYGYTF. J is TRBJ1-2 and V is TRBV6-1; D gene ambiguous. Trimming removed 6 bases from V and 4 bases from J, with 15 bases in between. CDR1 and CDR2 (germline): MNHNS, SASEGT. The CDR3 runs to 14 residues.